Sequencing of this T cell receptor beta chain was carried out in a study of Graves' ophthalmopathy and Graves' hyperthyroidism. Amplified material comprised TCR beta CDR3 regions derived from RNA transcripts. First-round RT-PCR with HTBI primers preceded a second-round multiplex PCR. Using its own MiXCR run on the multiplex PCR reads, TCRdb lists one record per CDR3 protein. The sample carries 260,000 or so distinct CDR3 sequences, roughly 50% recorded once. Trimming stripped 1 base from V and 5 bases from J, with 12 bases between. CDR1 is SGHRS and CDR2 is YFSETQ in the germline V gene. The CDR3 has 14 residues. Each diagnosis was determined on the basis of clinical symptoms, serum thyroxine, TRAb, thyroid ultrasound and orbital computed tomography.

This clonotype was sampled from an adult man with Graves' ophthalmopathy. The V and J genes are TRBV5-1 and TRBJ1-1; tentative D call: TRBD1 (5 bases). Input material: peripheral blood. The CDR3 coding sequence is TGCGCCAGCAGCTTGTCAGGGATTGGTACTGAAGCTTTCTTT. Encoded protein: CASSLSGIGTEAFF.